The 23 T cell receptor beta chains presented below share a single source sample, sequenced in a study of T cell repertoires in cytomegalovirus infection. These receptors are not linked to any known antigen. TCRdb itself ran the reads through MiXCR, one entry per CDR3 protein. Of some 500,000 distinct CDR3 sequences in the sample, almost 40% are singletons; the top ten hold about 48%. Here the sequenced sample was cultured PBMCs, taken from culture after CMV antigen stimulation. Source of these receptors: a human donor in good health (CMV status not recorded). Some clones in this sample may be carry-over from other donors' samples.

The V call is TRBV7-2, the J call TRBJ1-1; 8 positions agree with TRBD1. The CDR3 totals 13 residues. The trim removed 5 bases at V and 4 bases at J, leaving 3 bases unmatched. Germline V CDR1 and CDR2: SGHTA, FQGNSA. The CDR3 nucleotides are TGTGCCAGCAGCAGACAGGGGACCACTGAAGCTTTCTTT. The encoded protein is CASSRQGTTEAFF.

This clonotype was observed once. The gene calls are TRBV20-1 and TRBJ2-1; 15 bases agree with TRBD2. Per germline, CDR1 DFQATT and CDR2 SNEGSKA (reference sequence). This CDR3 is 18 amino acids long. With V trimmed by 5 bases and J by 1 base, 9 bases remained unmatched. CDR3: CSARPGTSGGPSYNEQFF. In DNA, the CDR3 is TGCAGTGCTCGTCCCGGGACTAGCGGGGGGCCTTCCTACAATGAGCAGTTCTTC.

This clonotype has just a few counts. The V and J genes are TRBV19 and TRBJ2-1; D not certain. V was clipped by 8 bases and J by 9 bases, with 11 bases between them. CDR3 length equals 11 residues. Germline V CDR1 and CDR2: LNHDA, SQIVND (reference sequence). The CDR3 DNA follows: TGTGCCAGTTCCCCCAACGGTGAGCAGTTCTTC. This gives the protein CASSPNGEQFF.

The genes are TRBV19 and TRBJ2-2; 10 bases match TRBD2. Losses at the gene ends were 6 bases for V and 3 bases for J; bases not matched to a gene: 4. This CDR3 has 15 residues. The germline V gene has CDR1 LNHDA and CDR2 SQIVND (reference sequence). DNA of the CDR3: TGTGCCAGTAGCCAGCGGGGGGGCCACACCGGGGAGCTGTTTTTT. It translates to CASSQRGGHTGELFF.

Many counts were recorded for this clonotype. The chain's CDR3 is CASSPRDISQPQHF. The CDR3 bases are TGTGCCAGCAGCCCCCGGGACATCTCTCAGCCCCAGCATTTT. The chain joins TRBV7-2 to TRBJ1-5; TRBD1 might be the D (6 bases). Germline CDR1 reads SGHTA; CDR2 reads FQGNSA. Trimming pared 5 bases from V and 6 bases from J, leaving 14 bases between. The CDR3 sequence is 14 residues long.

The CDR3 DNA reads as TGTGCCAGCAGTCCCCGGCGGGACGAGCAGTTCTTC. Translated, it gives CASSPRRDEQFF. The V and J genes are TRBV6-2 or TRBV6-3 and TRBJ2-1; tentative D call: TRBD2 (6 bases). CDR3 length: 12 residues. Germline CDR1 reads MNHEY; CDR2 reads SVGEGT. Trimming removed 5 bases from V and 10 bases from J, with 12 bases in between.

This clonotype came up a few times. The gene calls are TRBV6-1 and TRBJ2-5; TRBD2 matches 7 bases. Germline values: CDR1 MNHNS, CDR2 SASEGT. With V trimmed by 6 bases and J by 5 bases, 6 bases remained unmatched. The CDR3 has 13 residues. CDR3 protein: CASSTSVRETQYF. For the CDR3, the DNA is TGTGCCAGCAGCACTAGCGTACGGGAGACCCAGTACTTC.

Many counts were recorded for this clonotype. This sequence joins TRBV2 and TRBJ2-5; the D is unclear. V was shortened by 6 bases and J by 1 base, with 3 bases between the two germline ends. The germline V gene encodes CDR1 SNHLY and CDR2 FYNNEI. The CDR3 loop spans 11 amino acids. The CDR3 DNA is TGTGCCAGCAGGGCCCAAGAGACCCAGTACTTC. The encoded protein is CASRAQETQYF.

This clonotype was detected a few times. V is TRBV7-2 and J is TRBJ1-5, with D possibly TRBD1 on 5 matching bases. Trimming removed 5 bases from V and 2 bases from J, with 10 bases in between. The germline V gene has CDR1 SGHTA and CDR2 FQGNSA. This CDR3 spans 14 amino acids. CDR3 sequence: CASSIRVGNQPQHF. The CDR3 nucleotides are TGTGCCAGCAGCATCAGGGTTGGCAATCAGCCCCAGCATTTT.

The V call is TRBV12-3 or TRBV12-4, the J call TRBJ2-5; tentative D call: TRBD2 (6 bases). Trimming removed 6 bases from V and 1 base from J, with 12 bases in between. CDR3 size: 14 residues. The CDR3 loop reads CASRIGTSQETQYF. The CDR3 DNA sequence: TGTGCCAGCAGGATCGGGACTTCCCAAGAGACCCAGTACTTC.

The chain combines TRBV10-3 with TRBJ2-1; D possibly corresponds to TRBD1 (6 bases). Trimming took off 4 bases at V and 5 bases at J, with 9 bases between the two ends. CDR3 size: 13 residues. The germline V gene encodes CDR1 ENHRY and CDR2 SYGVKD. CDR3 region: CAISAGEDNEQFF. Written as DNA, the CDR3 is TGTGCCATCAGTGCAGGGGAAGACAATGAGCAGTTCTTC.

This clonotype showed up many times. The genes are TRBV7-6 and TRBJ1-4; no definite D call. This CDR3 is 14 amino acids long. Germline lookup yields CDR1 SGHVS and CDR2 FNYEAQ. V lost 1 base to trimming and J lost 7 bases, with 10 bases between them. The CDR3 region has the DNA TGTGCCAGCAGCTTAGGAAGGGATGGTGAAAAACTGTTTTTT. The encoded protein is CASSLGRDGEKLFF.

V gene TRBV12-3 or TRBV12-4 combines with J gene TRBJ1-2, with a possible D match to TRBD1 (6 bases). The CDR3 covers 13 residues. V lost 2 bases to trimming and J lost 7 bases, with 11 bases between them. CDR3 loop: CASSLIPGAGYTF. In DNA form, the CDR3 reads TGTGCCAGCAGTTTAATTCCGGGGGCTGGCTACACCTTC.

This clonotype was counted a few times. The chain joins TRBV11-2 to TRBJ1-4; the match to TRBD1 covers 8 bases. Per germline, CDR1 SGHAT and CDR2 FQNNGV. The CDR3 is made up of 15 amino acids. The junction had 10 bases not matched to a gene; V was cut back by 5 bases and J by 8 bases. The CDR3 sequence is CASSRTTGEGEKLFF. The CDR3 coding sequence is TGTGCCAGCAGCCGGACGACAGGGGAAGGGGAAAAACTGTTTTTT.

A few counts support this clonotype. V is TRBV4-3 and J is TRBJ2-1; 10 nucleotides align to TRBD2. Germline V lookup: CDR1 LGHNA, CDR2 YSLEER. The CDR3 runs to 16 residues. V lost 1 base, J lost 10 bases, and 10 bases stayed unmatched. The CDR3 is CASSQVAGGPEPEQFF. The CDR3 coding sequence is TGCGCCAGCAGCCAAGTAGCGGGAGGTCCCGAGCCGGAGCAGTTCTTC.

This chain uses TRBV20-1 with TRBJ2-1; D unresolved. CDR1 and CDR2 from the germline V gene are DFQATT and SNEGSKA (reference sequence). Trimming stripped 5 bases from V and 8 bases from J, with 16 bases between. The CDR3 has 13 residues. The CDR3 loop reads CSAGVARSDEQFF. Written as DNA, the CDR3 is TGCAGTGCTGGGGTCGCTCGGAGCGATGAGCAGTTCTTC.

This clonotype was counted a few times. The chain couples TRBV19 to TRBJ2-3, with a possible D match to TRBD2 (5 bases). CDR1 is LNHDA, CDR2 SQIVND, per germline (reference sequence). Between the trimmed V and J ends, which lost 5 bases and 4 bases, there was a span of 13 bases. The CDR3 runs 14 residues. CDR3 nucleotide sequence: TGTGCCAGTAGTGTATCAGCGGAGCCAGATACGCAGTATTTT. The encoded protein is CASSVSAEPDTQYF.

The chain has TRBV5-1 and TRBJ2-2, with 12 bases fitting TRBD2. V was pared by 4 bases and J by 3 bases, with 16 bases of the junction left unmatched. The CDR3 contains 20 residues. Germline values: CDR1 SGHRS, CDR2 YFSETQ. The CDR3 loop reads CASSPGLAGSTTTYTGELFF. The CDR3 DNA sequence: TGCGCCAGCAGCCCTGGACTAGCGGGATCCACGACGACATACACCGGGGAGCTGTTTTTT. Full variable domain (outside the CDR3, taken from reference TRBV5-1 and TRBJ2-2): KAGVTQTPRYLIKTRGQQVTLSCSPISGHRSVSWYQQTPGQGLQFLFEYFSETQRNKGNFPGRFSGRQFSNSRSEMNVSTLELGDSALYLCASSPGLAGSTTTYTGELFFGEGSRLTVL.

The chain has TRBV15 and TRBJ2-7, with 10 nucleotides matching TRBD2. Losses at the gene ends were 0 bases for V and 4 bases for J; bases not matched to a gene: 12. The germline CDR1 and CDR2 sequences are LNHNV and YYDKDF (reference sequence). The CDR3 is 18 amino acids. In DNA form, the CDR3 reads TGTGCCACCAGCAGAGATCTTGCTAGCGGGGGAGGTAGATACGAGCAGTACTTC. Amino acids: CATSRDLASGGGRYEQYF.

This clonotype was counted a single time. The rearrangement joins TRBV28 to TRBJ2-1, with 7 bases that match TRBD2. The junction had 7 bases not matched to a gene; V was cut back by 7 bases and J by 1 base. This CDR3 spans 15 amino acids. Germline-derived CDR1 and CDR2 are MDHEN and SYDVKM. Here the CDR3 reads CASTRAGASYNEQFF. The CDR3 nucleotides read TGTGCCAGCACCAGGGCGGGAGCGTCCTACAATGAGCAGTTCTTC.

The rearrangement joins TRBV6-1 to TRBJ2-3; TRBD2 matches 7 bases. V trimming: 6 bases; J trimming: 3 bases; junction bases outside the gene matches: 12. The CDR3 spans 16 residues. Germline CDR1 MNHNS, CDR2 SASEGT. CDR3 DNA sequence: TGTGCCAGCAGCTACGTTGGGGCTAGCGGTACAGATACGCAGTATTTT. As protein: CASSYVGASGTDTQYF.

This rearrangement joins TRBV2 to TRBJ1-6; 7 bases align to TRBD1. This CDR3 region has 15 residues. Germline CDR1 SNHLY, CDR2 FYNNEI. After removal of 6 bases from V and 10 bases from J, the junction contained 12 bases not matched to a gene. CDR3 bases: TGTGCCAGCAGAGCCGTACGGGACAGAGGATCACCCCTCCACTTT. It codes for CASRAVRDRGSPLHF.

There are a few counts of this clonotype. The chain recombines TRBV7-2 with TRBJ2-1; D not certain. Trimming left V 6 bases short and J 7 bases short, with 13 bases between. Looked up from germline, CDR1 is SGHTA and CDR2 is FQGNSA. This CDR3 contains 13 residues. The CDR3 protein is CASRNSLRNEQFF. CDR3 sequence (DNA): TGTGCCAGCAGGAACAGTTTAAGGAATGAGCAGTTCTTC.